This entry features one T cell receptor (beta chain) sequence. Generated by immunoSEQ multiplex PCR, the TCRdb table keeps only in-frame clones and is missing some. The repertoire holds more than 150,000 clones, with less than 85% as singletons. The data were obtained in a study of blood T cell repertoires in COVID-19. The overall study: Sites across the United States, Italy and Spain contributed samples from acute and convalescent COVID-19. From T cells, B-cell-depleted T cells, or PBMCs came the material, which was cDNA or gDNA.

Trimming took 11 bases from V and 3 from J; bases not matched to a gene: 10. The CDR3 spans 13 residues. CDR1 is ENHRY and CDR2 is SYGVKD in the germline V gene. This TCR was recovered from a human donor in a cohort sampled during active COVID-19. Sequenced material: peripheral blood. V and J are TRBV10-3 and TRBJ2-7; 7 bases agree with TRBD1. The CDR3 region is CAVRFTGDYEQYF. For the CDR3, the DNA is TGTGCCGTCCGCTTTACAGGGGACTACGAGCAGTACTTC.